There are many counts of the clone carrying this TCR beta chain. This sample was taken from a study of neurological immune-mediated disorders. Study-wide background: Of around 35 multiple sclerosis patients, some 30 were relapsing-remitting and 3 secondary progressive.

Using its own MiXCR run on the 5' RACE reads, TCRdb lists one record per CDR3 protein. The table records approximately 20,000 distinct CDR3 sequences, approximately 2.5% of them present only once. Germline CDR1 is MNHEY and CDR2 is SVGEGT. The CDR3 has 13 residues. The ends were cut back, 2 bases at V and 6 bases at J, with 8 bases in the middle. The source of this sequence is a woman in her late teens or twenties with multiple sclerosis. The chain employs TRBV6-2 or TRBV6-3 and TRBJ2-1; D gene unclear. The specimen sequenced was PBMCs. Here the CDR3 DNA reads TGTGCCAGCAGTTACAGGGTAGGCAATGAGCAGTTCTTC. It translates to CASSYRVGNEQFF.